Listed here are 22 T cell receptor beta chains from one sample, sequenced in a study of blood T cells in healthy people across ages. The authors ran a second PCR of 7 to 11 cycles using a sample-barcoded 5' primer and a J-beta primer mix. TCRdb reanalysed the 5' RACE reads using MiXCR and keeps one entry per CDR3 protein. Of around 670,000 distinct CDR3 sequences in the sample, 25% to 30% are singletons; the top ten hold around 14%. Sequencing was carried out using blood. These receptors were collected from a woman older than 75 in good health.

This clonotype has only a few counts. CDR3 DNA sequence: TGTGCCAGCAGCGGCGGGACTAGCGGATTCACAGATACGCAGTATTTT. Translated, it gives CASSGGTSGFTDTQYF. This sequence joins TRBV5-8 and TRBJ2-3, with 11 bases identical to TRBD2. The germline CDR1 and CDR2 sequences are SGHTS and YDEGEE. The V and J ends lost 4 bases and 2 bases, in that order; junction bases with no gene match: 6. The CDR3 length is 16 residues.

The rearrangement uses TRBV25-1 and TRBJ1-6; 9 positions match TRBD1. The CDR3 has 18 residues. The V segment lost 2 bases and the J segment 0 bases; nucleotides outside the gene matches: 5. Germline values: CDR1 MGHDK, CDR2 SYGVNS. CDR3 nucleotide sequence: TGTGCCAGCAGTGAAGGACAGGGGCCACCCTCCTATAATTCACCCCTCCACTTT. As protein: CASSEGQGPPSYNSPLHF.

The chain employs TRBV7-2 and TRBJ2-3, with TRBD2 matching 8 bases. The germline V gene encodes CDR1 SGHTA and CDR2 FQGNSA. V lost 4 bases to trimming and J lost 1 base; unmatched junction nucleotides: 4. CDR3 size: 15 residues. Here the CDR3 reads CASSSEAGGTDTQYF. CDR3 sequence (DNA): TGTGCCAGCAGCTCCGAAGCGGGAGGCACAGATACGCAGTATTTT.

CDR3 sequence: CSAMSGQPQHF. CDR3 coding DNA: TGCAGTGCTATGAGCGGCCAGCCCCAGCATTTT. The chain is built from TRBV20-1 and TRBJ1-5; no definite D call. Trimming took 4 bases from V and 7 from J, leaving 8 bases between them. Germline CDR1 and CDR2: DFQATT and SNEGSKA (reference sequence). This CDR3 spans 11 amino acids.

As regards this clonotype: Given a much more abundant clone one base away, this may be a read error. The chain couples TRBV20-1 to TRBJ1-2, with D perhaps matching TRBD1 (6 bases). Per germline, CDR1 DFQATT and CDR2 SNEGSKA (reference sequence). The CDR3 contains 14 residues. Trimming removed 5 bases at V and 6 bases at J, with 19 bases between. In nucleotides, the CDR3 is TGCAGTGCTCATCTGCTCCAGGGGTGGCATGGCTACACCTTC. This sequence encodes CSAHLLQGWHGYTF.

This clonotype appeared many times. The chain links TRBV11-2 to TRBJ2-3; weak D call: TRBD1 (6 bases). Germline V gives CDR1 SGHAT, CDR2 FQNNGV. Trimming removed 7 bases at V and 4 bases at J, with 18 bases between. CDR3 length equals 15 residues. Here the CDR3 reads CASTKFQGYADTQYF. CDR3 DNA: TGTGCCAGCACCAAATTCCAGGGGTACGCAGATACGCAGTATTTT.

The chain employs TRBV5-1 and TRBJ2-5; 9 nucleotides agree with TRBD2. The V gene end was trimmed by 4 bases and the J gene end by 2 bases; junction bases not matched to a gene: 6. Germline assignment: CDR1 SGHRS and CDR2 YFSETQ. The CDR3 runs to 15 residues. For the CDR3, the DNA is TGCGCCAGCAGCCCAGGACTAGCGCGACAAGAGACCCAGTACTTC. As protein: CASSPGLARQETQYF.

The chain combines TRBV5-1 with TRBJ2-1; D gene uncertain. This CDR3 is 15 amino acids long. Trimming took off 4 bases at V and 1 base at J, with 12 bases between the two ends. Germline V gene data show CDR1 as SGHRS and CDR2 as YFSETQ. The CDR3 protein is CASSQATASYNEQFF. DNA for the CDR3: TGCGCCAGCAGCCAGGCGACGGCATCCTACAATGAGCAGTTCTTC.

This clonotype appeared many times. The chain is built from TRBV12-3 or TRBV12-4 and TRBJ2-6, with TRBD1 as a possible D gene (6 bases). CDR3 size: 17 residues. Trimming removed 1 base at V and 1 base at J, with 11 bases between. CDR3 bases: TGTGCCAGCAGTTTAGGGACAGACAGTTCTGGGGCCAACGTCCTGACTTTC. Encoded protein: CASSLGTDSSGANVLTF.

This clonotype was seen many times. CDR3 protein: CASSAWAGEGNEQFF. As DNA, the CDR3 is TGTGCCAGCAGCGCGTGGGCAGGGGAGGGTAATGAGCAGTTCTTC. The chain is built from TRBV9 and TRBJ2-1, with D perhaps TRBD2 (7 bases). Germline V CDR1 and CDR2: SGDLS, YYNGEE. The CDR3 has 15 amino acids. Trimming left V 3 bases short and J 7 bases short, with 17 bases between. The whole variable domain, filled in from reference TRBV9 and TRBJ2-1, reads DSGVTQTPKHLITATGQRVTLRCSPRSGDLSVYWYQQSLDQGLQFLIQYYNGEERAKGNILERFSAQQFPDLHSELNLSSLELGDSALYFCASSAWAGEGNEQFFGPGTRLTVL.

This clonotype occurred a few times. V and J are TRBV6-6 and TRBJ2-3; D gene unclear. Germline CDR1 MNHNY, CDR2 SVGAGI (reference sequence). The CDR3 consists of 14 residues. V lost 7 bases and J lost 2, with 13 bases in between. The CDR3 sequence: CASTRTRNTDTQYF. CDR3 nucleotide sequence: TGTGCCAGCACCCGGACGAGAAACACAGATACGCAGTATTTT.

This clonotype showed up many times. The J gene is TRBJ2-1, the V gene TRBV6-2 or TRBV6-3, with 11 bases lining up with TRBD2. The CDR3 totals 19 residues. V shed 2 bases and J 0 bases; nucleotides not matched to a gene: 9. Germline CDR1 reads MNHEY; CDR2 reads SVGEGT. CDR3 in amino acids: CASSYTLAGGISSYNEQFF. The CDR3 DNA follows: TGTGCCAGCAGTTACACCCTAGCGGGGGGCATCAGCTCCTACAATGAGCAGTTCTTC.

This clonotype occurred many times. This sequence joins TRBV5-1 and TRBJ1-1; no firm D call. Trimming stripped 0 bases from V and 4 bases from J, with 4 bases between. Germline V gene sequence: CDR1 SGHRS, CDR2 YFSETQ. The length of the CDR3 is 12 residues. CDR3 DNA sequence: TGCGCCAGCAGCTTGGTTGGCACTGAAGCTTTCTTT. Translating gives CASSLVGTEAFF.

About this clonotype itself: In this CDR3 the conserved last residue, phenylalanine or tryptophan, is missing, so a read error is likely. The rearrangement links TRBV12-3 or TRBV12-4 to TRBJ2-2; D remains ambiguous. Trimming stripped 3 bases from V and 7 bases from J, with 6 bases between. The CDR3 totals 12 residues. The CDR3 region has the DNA TGTGCCAGCAGTTTGATAAACGGGGAGCTGTTTTCT. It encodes CASSLINGELFS.

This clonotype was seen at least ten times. The CDR3 is CSAKPGETQYF. CDR3 nucleotide sequence: TGCAGTGCTAAGCCTGGTGAGACCCAGTACTTC. The chain is built from TRBV20-1 and TRBJ2-5; D ambiguous. Trimming shortened V by 4 bases and J by 5 bases, and 8 bases separated the two germline ends. The CDR3 covers 11 residues. Per the germline V gene, CDR1 is DFQATT and CDR2 is SNEGSKA (reference sequence).

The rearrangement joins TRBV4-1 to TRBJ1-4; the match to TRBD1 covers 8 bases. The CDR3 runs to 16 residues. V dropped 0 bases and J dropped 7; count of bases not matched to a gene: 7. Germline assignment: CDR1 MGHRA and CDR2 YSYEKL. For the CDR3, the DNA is TGCGCCAGCAGCCAAGATGGGGGCAGGGGGCTTGAAAAACTGTTTTTT. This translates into CASSQDGGRGLEKLFF.

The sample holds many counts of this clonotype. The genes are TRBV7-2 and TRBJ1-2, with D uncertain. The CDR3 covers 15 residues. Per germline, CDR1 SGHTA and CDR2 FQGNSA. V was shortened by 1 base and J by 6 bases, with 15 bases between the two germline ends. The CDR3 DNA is TGTGCCAGCAGCTTAGGCGGGGTGGTACGACATGGCTACACCTTC. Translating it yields CASSLGGVVRHGYTF.

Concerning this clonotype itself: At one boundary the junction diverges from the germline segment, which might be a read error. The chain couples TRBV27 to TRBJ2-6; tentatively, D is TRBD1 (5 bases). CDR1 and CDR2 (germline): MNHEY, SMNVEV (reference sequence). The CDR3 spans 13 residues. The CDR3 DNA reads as TGTGCCAGCAGTTTCGGTGGGGCCGACGTCCTGACTTTC. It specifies CASSFGGADVLTF.

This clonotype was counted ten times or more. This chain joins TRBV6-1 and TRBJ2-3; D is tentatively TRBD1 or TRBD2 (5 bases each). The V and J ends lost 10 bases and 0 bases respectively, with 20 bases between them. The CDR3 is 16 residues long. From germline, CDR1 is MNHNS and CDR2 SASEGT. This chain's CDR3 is CAISGRGASSTDTQYF. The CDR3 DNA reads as TGTGCCATCTCCGGTAGGGGAGCCTCTAGCACAGATACGCAGTATTTT.

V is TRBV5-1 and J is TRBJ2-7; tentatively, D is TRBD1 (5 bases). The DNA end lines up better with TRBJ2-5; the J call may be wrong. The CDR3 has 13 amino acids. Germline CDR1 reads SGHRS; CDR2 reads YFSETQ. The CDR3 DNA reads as TGCGCCAGCAGCCCTGGCAGGGAAGAGACCCAGTACTTC. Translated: CASSPGREETQYF.

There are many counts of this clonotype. DNA for the CDR3: TGTGCCAGCAGCTTAACCGGGACTAGCCCTGGGGCCAACGTCCTGACTTTC. This sequence encodes CASSLTGTSPGANVLTF. The chain recombines TRBV7-3 with TRBJ2-6; 9 positions agree with TRBD2. The CDR3 sequence is 17 residues long. CDR1 SGHTA and CDR2 FQGTGA come from the germline V gene. V lost 0 bases and J lost 2; bases outside the gene matches: 2.

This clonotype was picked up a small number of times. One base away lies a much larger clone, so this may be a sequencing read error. The chain's CDR3 is CRATLLREQYF. The CDR3 bases are TGCAGGGCTACCCTGCTTCGGGAGCAGTACTTC. The rearrangement uses TRBV20-1 and TRBJ2-5, with D perhaps matching TRBD2 (6 bases). The length of the CDR3 is 11 residues. In germline, CDR1 is DFQATT, CDR2 SNEGSKA (reference sequence).